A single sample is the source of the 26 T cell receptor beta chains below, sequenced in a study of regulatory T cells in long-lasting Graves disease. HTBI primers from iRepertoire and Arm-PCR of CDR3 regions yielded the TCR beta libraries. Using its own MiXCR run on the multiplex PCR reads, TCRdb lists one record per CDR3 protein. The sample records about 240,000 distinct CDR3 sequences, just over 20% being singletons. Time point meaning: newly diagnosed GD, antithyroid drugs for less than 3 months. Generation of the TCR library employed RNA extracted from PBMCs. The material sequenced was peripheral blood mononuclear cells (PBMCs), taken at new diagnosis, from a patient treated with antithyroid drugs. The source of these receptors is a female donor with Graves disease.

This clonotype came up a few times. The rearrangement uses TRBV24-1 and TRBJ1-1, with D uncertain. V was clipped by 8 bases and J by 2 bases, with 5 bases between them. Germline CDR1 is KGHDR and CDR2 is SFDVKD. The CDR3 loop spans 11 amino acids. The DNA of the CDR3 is TGTGCCACCATGGTCAACACTGAAGCTTTCTTT. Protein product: CATMVNTEAFF.

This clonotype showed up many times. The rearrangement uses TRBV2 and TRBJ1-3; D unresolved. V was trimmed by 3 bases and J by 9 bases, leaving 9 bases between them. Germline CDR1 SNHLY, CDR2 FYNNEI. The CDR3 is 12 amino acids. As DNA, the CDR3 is TGTGCCAGCAGTGAGCGGTGGGCCACCATATATTTT. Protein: CASSERWATIYF.

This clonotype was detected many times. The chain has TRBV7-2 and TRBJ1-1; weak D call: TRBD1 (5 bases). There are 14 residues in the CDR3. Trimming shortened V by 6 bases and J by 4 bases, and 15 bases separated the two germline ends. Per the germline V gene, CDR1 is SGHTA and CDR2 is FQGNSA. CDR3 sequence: CASRMGSGLTEAFF. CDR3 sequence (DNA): TGTGCCAGCAGAATGGGGTCAGGGCTCACTGAAGCTTTCTTT.

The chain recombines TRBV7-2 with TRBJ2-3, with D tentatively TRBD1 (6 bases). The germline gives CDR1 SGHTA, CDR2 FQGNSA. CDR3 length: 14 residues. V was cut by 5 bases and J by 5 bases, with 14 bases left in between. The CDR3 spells CASSMGHTGDTQYF. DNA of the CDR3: TGTGCCAGCAGCATGGGACATACAGGAGATACGCAGTATTTT.

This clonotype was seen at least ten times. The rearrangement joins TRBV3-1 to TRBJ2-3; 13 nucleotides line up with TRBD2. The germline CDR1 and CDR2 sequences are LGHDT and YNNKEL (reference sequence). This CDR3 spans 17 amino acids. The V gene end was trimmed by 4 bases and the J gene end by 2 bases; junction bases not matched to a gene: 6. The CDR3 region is CASSLRLAGGPTDTQYF. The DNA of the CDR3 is TGTGCCAGCAGCCTACGACTAGCGGGGGGACCCACAGATACGCAGTATTTT.

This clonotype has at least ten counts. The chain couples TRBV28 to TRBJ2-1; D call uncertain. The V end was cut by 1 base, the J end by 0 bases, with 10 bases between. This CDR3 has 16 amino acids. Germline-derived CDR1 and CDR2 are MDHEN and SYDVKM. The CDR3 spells CASSLFATRSYNEQFF. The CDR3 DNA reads TGTGCCAGCAGTTTATTCGCAACCCGCTCCTACAATGAGCAGTTCTTC. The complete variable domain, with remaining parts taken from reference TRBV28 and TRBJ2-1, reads DVKVTQSSRYLVKRTGEKVFLECVQDMDHENMFWYRQDPGLGLRLIYFSYDVKMKEKGDIPEGYSVSREKKERFSLILESASTNQTSMYLCASSLFATRSYNEQFFGPGTRLTVL.

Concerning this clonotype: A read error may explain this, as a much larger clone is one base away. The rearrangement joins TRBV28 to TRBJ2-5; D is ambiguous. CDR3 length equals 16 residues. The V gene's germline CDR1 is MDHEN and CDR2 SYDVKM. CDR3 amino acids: CASSLFRPSLGETQHF. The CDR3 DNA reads TGTGCCAGCAGTTTATTTCGGCCTAGTCTTGGAGAGACCCAGCACTTC.

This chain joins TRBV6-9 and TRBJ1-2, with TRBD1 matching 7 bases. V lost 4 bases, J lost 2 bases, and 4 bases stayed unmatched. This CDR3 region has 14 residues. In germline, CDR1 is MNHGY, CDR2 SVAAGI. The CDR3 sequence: CASSSRGTNYGYTF. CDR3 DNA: TGTGCCAGCAGTTCCAGGGGGACCAACTATGGCTACACCTTC.

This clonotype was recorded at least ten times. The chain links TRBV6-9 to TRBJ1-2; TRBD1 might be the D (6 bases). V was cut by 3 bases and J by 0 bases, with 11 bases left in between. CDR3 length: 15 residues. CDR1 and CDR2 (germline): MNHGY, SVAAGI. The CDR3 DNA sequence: TGTGCCAGCAGTTACTTTGGGGGCTCTAACTATGGCTACACCTTC. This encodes CASSYFGGSNYGYTF.

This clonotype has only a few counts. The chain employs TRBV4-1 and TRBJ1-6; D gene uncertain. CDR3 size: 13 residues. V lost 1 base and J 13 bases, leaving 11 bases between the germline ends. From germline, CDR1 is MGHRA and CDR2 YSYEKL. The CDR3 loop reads CASSQVTLSPLHF. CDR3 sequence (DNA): TGCGCCAGCAGCCAAGTGACGCTTTCGCCCCTCCACTTT.

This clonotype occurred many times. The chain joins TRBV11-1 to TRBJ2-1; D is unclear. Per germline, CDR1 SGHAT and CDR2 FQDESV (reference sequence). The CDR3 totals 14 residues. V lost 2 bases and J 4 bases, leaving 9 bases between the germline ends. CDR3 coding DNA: TGTGCCAGCAGCTTAAGTGGGTATTACAATGAGCAGTTCTTC. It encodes CASSLSGYYNEQFF.

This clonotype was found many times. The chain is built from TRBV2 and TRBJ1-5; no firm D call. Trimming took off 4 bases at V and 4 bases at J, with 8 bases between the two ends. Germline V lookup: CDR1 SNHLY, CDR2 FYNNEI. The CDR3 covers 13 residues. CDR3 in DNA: TGTGCCAGCAGTGGGGAGGCGAATCAGCCCCAGCATTTT. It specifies CASSGEANQPQHF.

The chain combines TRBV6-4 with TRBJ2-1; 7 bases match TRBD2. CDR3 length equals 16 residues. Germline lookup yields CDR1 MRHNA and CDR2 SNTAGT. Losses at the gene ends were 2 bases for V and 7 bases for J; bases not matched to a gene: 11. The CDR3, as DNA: TGTGCCAGCAGTGACGAACTAGCGATGACGAAAAATGAGCAGTTCTTC. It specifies CASSDELAMTKNEQFF.

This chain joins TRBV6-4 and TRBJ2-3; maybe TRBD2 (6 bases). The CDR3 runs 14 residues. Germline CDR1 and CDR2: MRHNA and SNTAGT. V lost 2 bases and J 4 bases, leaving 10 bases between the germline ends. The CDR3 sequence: CASSDPGVADTQYF. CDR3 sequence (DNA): TGTGCCAGCAGTGACCCGGGAGTTGCAGATACGCAGTATTTT.

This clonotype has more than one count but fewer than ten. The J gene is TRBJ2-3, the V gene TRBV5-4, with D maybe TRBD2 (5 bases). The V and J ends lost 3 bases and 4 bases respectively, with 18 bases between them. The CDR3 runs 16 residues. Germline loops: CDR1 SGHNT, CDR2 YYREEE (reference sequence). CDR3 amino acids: CASSSPSGLSSDTQYF. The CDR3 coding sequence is TGTGCCAGCAGCTCCCCGTCCGGACTTTCGTCAGATACGCAGTATTTT.

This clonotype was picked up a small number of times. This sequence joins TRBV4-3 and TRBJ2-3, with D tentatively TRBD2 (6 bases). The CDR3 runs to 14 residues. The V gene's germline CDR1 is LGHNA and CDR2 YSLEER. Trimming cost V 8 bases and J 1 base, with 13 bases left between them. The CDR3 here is CASGTLGGTDTQYF. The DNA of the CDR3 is TGCGCCAGCGGGACTCTCGGAGGCACAGATACGCAGTATTTT.

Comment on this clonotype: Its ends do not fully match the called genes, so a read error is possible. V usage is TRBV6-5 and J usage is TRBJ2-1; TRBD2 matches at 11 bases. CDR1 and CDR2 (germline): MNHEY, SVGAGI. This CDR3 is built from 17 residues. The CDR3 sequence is CASSYWVSGRAYNEQFF. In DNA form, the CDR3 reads TGTGCCAGCAGTTACTGGGTTAGCGGGAGGGCCTATAATGAGCAGTTCTTC.

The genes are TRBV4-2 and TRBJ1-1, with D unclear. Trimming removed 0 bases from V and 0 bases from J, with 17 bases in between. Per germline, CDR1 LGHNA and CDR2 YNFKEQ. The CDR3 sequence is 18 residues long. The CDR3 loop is CASSQDFEVKEMNTEAFF. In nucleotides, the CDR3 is TGTGCCAGCAGCCAAGATTTCGAGGTGAAAGAGATGAACACTGAAGCTTTCTTT.

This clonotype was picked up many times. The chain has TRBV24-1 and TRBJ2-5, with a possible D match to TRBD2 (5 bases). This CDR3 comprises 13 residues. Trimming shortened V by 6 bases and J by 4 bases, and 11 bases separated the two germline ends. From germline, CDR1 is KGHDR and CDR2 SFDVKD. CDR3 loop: CATSRVEGETQYF. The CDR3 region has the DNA TGTGCCACCAGTAGGGTTGAGGGAGAGACCCAGTACTTC.

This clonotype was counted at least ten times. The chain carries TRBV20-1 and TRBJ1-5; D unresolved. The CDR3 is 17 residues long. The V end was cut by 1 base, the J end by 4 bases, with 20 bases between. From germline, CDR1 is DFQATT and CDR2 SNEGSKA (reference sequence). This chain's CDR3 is CSARARAYPTRNQPQHF. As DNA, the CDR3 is TGCAGTGCTAGAGCCCGGGCCTACCCCACGAGGAATCAGCCCCAGCATTTT.

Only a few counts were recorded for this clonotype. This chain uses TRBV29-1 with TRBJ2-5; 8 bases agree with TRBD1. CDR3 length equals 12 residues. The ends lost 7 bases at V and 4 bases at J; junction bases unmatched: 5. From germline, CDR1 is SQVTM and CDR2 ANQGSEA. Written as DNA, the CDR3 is TGCAGCGGGGGGACAGGTGGAGAGACCCAGTACTTC. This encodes CSGGTGGETQYF.

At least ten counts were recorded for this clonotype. CDR3 in amino acids: CASSLDFSDTQYF. In DNA form, the CDR3 reads TGTGCCAGCAGCTTAGATTTTTCAGATACGCAGTATTTT. The chain employs TRBV7-3 and TRBJ2-3; D ambiguous. The germline V gene encodes CDR1 SGHTA and CDR2 FQGTGA. The V end lost 2 bases, the J end lost 4 bases, and 7 bases lay between the germline ends. CDR3 size: 13 residues.

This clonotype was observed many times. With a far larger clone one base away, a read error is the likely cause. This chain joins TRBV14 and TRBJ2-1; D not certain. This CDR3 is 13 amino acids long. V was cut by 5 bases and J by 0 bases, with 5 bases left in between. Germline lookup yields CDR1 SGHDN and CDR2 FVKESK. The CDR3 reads CASSWGSYNEQFF. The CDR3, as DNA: TGTGCCAGCAGCTGGGGCTCCTACAATGAGCAGTTCTTC. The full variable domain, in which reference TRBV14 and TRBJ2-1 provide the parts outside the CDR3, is EAGVTQFPSHSVIEKGQTVTLRCDPISGHDNLYWYRRVMGKEIKFLLHFVKESKQDESGMPNNRFLAERTGGTYSTLKVQPAELEDSGVYFCASSWGSYNEQFFGPGTRLTVL.

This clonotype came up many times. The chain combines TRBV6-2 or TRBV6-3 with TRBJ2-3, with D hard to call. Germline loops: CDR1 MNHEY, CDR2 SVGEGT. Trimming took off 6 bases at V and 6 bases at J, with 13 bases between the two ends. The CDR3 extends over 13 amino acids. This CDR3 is CASRPLRPDTQYF. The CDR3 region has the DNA TGTGCCAGCAGGCCTTTGAGGCCGGATACGCAGTATTTT.

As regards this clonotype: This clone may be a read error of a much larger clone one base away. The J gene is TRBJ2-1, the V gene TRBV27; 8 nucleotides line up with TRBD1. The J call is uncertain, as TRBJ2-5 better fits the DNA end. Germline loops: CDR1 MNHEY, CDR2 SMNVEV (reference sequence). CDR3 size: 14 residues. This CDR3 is CASSDWTGQETQYF. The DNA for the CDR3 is TGTGCCAGCAGTGATTGGACAGGGCAAGAGACCCAGTACTTC.

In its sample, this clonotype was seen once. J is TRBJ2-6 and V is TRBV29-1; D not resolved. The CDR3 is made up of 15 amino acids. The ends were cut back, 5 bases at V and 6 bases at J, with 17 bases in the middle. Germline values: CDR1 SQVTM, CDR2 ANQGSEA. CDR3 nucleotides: TGCAGCGTTAAAGGTTTAGGAAATGAGGCCAACGTCCTGACTTTC. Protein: CSVKGLGNEANVLTF.